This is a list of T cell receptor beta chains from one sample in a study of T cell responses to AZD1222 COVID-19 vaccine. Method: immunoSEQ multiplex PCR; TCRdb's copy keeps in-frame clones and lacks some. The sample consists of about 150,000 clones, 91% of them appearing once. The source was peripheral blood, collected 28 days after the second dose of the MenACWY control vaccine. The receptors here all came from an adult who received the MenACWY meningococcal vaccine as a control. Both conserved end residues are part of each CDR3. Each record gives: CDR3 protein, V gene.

CASSGPGTSGSDEQFF,TRBV27
CASSQVSSGTSGANVLTF,TRBV4-3
CASSQDQDRGYSNQPQHF,TRBV3-1/TRBV3-2
CASRVTNQPQHF,TRBV28
CSVTTGAWLTEAFF,TRBV29-1
CASSIQGLGEKLFF,TRBV27
CSVVGAEAFF,TRBV29-1
CASSSMGFLNLAEAFF,TRBV28
CASSYTGIGTEAFF,TRBV6-5
CSARPGLAAQETQYF,TRBV29-1
CASSFGTIEKLFF,TRBV5-1
CASSLGTGTNEQFF,TRBV7-2
CASSQDPVTEQFF,TRBV14
CASSQGPKDSPLHF,TRBV4-3
CASSLRDSIGNTIYF,TRBV21-1
CASSLAQGQYNEQFF,TRBV5-1
CAWTGGKDGYTF,TRBV30
CAWRKDSNTGELFF,TRBV30
CASSSGRGNTIYF,TRBV7-2
CASSLTWVGGNQPQHF,TRBV5-5
CASSVEGQQKDTQYF,TRBV9
CASTIGGMDYGYTF,TRBV19
CASSIGGGGNNEQFF,TRBV19
CASSQAWAAEKLFF,TRBV7-9
CSARLGTMFF,TRBV20-1
CASSLAAQAGGSPLHF,TRBV5-1
CAISTGGGSSGNTIYF,TRBV10-3
CASSLGRDRFNYGYTF,TRBV5-1
CASSPGHSGANVLTF,TRBV6-5
CASSPPRGGQGRFYEQYF,TRBV6-2/TRBV6-3
CASIKGAIDYGYTF,TRBV2
CASSIRGYQETQYF,TRBV19
CASSEGSGQRIQETQYF,TRBV2
CASSVGTAQGGYTF,TRBV11-2
CASSPPPRQVFNGYTF,TRBV7-2
CASSLMFNEQFF,TRBV7-2
CSALSTSGSGGTQYF,TRBV29-1
CASRPGTGHYGYTF,TRBV2
CASSYYTGYGYTF,TRBV6-5
CASISTGSGELFF,TRBV2
CASSPGTGGYTGELFF,TRBV9
CASSVIQETQYF,TRBV12-3/TRBV12-4
CASRGQGWANGYTF,TRBV28
CASSGDPGGSNYGYTF,TRBV5-1
CASSYSISGNTEAFF,TRBV6-5
CAATGYNTGELFF,TRBV6-5
CASSPVAGREYEQYF,TRBV18
CASSRQGRSPLHF,TRBV5-1
CASSPTASYEQYF,TRBV9
CASSSVLPGQGFYEQYF,TRBV28
CASSNRGGRDGYTF,TRBV18
CASSFESPYGYTF,TRBV5-1
CASSLTLNTEAFF,TRBV5-8